Following are 10 T cell receptor beta chains from one sample sequenced in a study of vaccination effects on CD4 cells after COVID-19. The ViraFEST assay expanded antigen-specific CD4+ T cells with viral peptide pools before sequencing. The culture ran for around nine days, and then CD4+ T cells were isolated. Nucleocapsid antibodies were negative in the vaccine recipients, who had never had SARS-CoV-2 infection. For these receptors, no antigen is known. Clones were read by immunoSEQ multiplex PCR, and TCRdb kept only the in-frame ones, dropping some. The sample has roughly 75,000 clones, around 72% seen once. Material: CD4+ T cells from PBMCs cultured with HCoV-OC43 spike peptides, obtained before COVID-19 vaccination. Noted subset: HCoV-OC43 spike overlapping peptide pool stimulation. The receptors stem from a human donor who received a COVID-19 vaccine.

The J gene is TRBJ1-2, the V gene TRBV19, with no clear D. The CDR3 extends over 13 amino acids. Deletions cut 9 bases from V and 0 bases from J, with 11 bases between. The germline gives CDR1 LNHDA, CDR2 SQIVND (reference sequence). CDR3 sequence: CASRTNTNYGYTF. In DNA, the CDR3 is TGTGCCAGCAGAACCAACACTAACTATGGCTACACCTTC.

The rearrangement links TRBV29-1 to TRBJ2-1; TRBD2 aligns across 10 bases. CDR1 is SQVTM and CDR2 is ANQGSEA in the germline V gene. This CDR3 region has 15 residues. J lost 3 bases, V lost 3 bases, and 5 bases had no gene match. This CDR3 reads CSVEALAGVYNEQFF. CDR3 nucleotide sequence: TGCAGCGTTGAGGCCCTAGCGGGGGTCTACAATGAGCAGTTCTTC.

V is TRBV2 and J is TRBJ1-2; TRBD1 matches 7 bases. This CDR3 contains 13 residues. Germline V gene sequence: CDR1 SNHLY, CDR2 FYNNEI. Unmatched junction bases numbered 10, after V lost 6 bases and J lost 9 bases. CDR3 in amino acids: CASRGDSPTSYTF. The DNA of the CDR3 is TGTGCCAGCAGGGGGGACAGCCCTACGAGCTACACCTTC.

The V call is TRBV7-2, the J call TRBJ2-5; 8 nucleotides align to TRBD1. The CDR3 is 15 residues long. V lost 4 bases to trimming and J lost 4 bases; unmatched junction nucleotides: 8. Germline V gene sequence: CDR1 SGHTA, CDR2 FQGNSA. CDR3 nucleotides: TGTGCCAGCAGCTCAGGGGGCGCGAGTGCAGAGACCCAGTACTTC. Protein sequence: CASSSGGASAETQYF.

The chain uses TRBV19 and TRBJ1-1; no firm D call. CDR3 length equals 13 residues. V was shortened by 2 bases and J by 5 bases, with 9 bases between the two germline ends. CDR1 is LNHDA, CDR2 SQIVND, per germline (reference sequence). CDR3 in amino acids: CASSISDRTEAFF. For the CDR3, the DNA is TGTGCCAGTAGTATATCGGACCGGACTGAAGCTTTCTTT.

The CDR3 DNA follows: TGTGCCAGCAGTTACTACGACAGATACAATCAGCCCCAGCATTTT. Protein sequence: CASSYYDRYNQPQHF. V usage is TRBV6-6 and J usage is TRBJ1-5; D may be TRBD1 (5 bases). The CDR3 consists of 15 residues. Germline V gene data show CDR1 as MNHNY and CDR2 as SVGAGI (reference sequence). With 1 base removed from V and 3 bases from J, the gap between germline ends came to 10 bases.

The V call is TRBV15, the J call TRBJ1-1, with 7 bases that match TRBD1. J lost 11 bases, V lost 4 bases, and 13 bases had no gene match. This CDR3 spans 14 amino acids. Germline-derived CDR1 and CDR2 are LNHNV and YYDKDF (reference sequence). The chain's CDR3 is CATSNPGQHRRAFF. The CDR3 DNA is TGTGCCACCAGCAACCCGGGACAGCACCGTAGGGCTTTCTTT.

The chain links TRBV7-9 to TRBJ2-5; 7 bases map to TRBD1. CDR1 and CDR2 from the germline V gene are SEHNR and FQNEAQ (reference sequence). This CDR3 has 14 amino acids. The V segment lost 4 bases and the J segment 6 bases; nucleotides outside the gene matches: 8. The CDR3 nucleotides read TGTGCCAGCAGCTGGGGTGAGGGGGCCAAGACCCAGTACTTC. It codes for CASSWGEGAKTQYF.

The chain combines TRBV5-6 with TRBJ1-2; D gene uncertain. Germline V gives CDR1 SGHDT, CDR2 YYEEEE. The CDR3 totals 14 residues. V was trimmed by 4 bases and J by 8 bases, leaving 18 bases between them. CDR3 sequence reads: CASSLEWGLKGYTF. In nucleotides, the CDR3 is TGTGCCAGCAGCCTGGAGTGGGGTCTAAAGGGCTACACCTTC.

This clone was counted between two and nine times. The chain employs TRBV18 and TRBJ1-2, with D unclear. Per germline, CDR1 KGHSH and CDR2 LQKENI. Trimming took off 0 bases at V and 2 bases at J, with 4 bases between the two ends. The CDR3 extends over 13 amino acids. The CDR3 region has the DNA TGTGCCAGCTCACCACCGGAAAACTATGGCTACACCTTC. This codes for CASSPPENYGYTF.